The source of this T cell receptor (beta chain) is a study of cytomegalovirus exposure and HLA in healthy donors. TCRdb's copy holds only in-frame clones and misses some; the assay was immunoSEQ multiplex PCR. The sample records 85,000 to 130,000 clones, about 88% being singletons. The CDR3 has 12 amino acids. The V and J ends lost 0 bases and 16 bases, in that order; junction bases with no gene match: 4. CDR1 is KGHSH and CDR2 is LQKENI in the germline V gene. V usage is TRBV18 and J usage is TRBJ1-4, with 8 bases aligning to TRBD1. Source material: PBMCs. The TCR was taken from a young woman in good health and CMV-seropositive. Here the CDR3 DNA reads TGTGCCAGCTCACCACCGGGACAGGATCCGTTTTTT. Protein sequence: CASSPPGQDPFF.